This passage covers 28 T cell receptor beta chains from one sample sequenced in a study of CD8+ T cells in alopecia areata. Extracted from the samples, RNA was reverse transcribed into cDNA to serve as the sequencing template. Sequenced by immunoSEQ multiplex PCR; TCRdb stores in-frame clones only, minus some. Altogether around 290,000 clones were found in the sample, and no singletons occur. Using CD4, CD8alpha, NKG2D, NKG2ACE and other markers, pooled cutaneous lymph node cells were sorted. The sequencing input was CD4+ T cells sorted from a lymph node. Receptors were obtained from a C3H/HeJ mouse with alopecia areata. The mice in this strain carry MHC haplotype H2-k.

As for this clone: The gene names here belong to mouse. The sequenced fragment ends 4 residues before the CDR3 boundary, so the rest is inferred from the germline J gene. The chain has TRBV19 and TRBJ1-2; D gene unclear. This CDR3 has 14 amino acids. Trimming removed 4 bases at V and 0 bases at J, with 10 bases between. Germline CDR1 is FNHDT and CDR2 is SITEND (reference sequence). Partial CDR3 DNA: TGTGCCAGCAGTCAGAATCCTCCAAACTCC. It translates to CASSQNPPNS. Given in full, the CDR3 is CASSQNPPNSDYTF.

The table lists this clone with a few counts. The gene names given are mouse names. The sequenced fragment ends 4 residues before the CDR3 boundary, so the rest is inferred from the germline J gene. The chain joins TRBV13-3 to TRBJ1-1; D unresolved. CDR3 length: 12 amino acids. The germline V gene has CDR1 NNHDY and CDR2 SYVADS. The sequenced CDR3 bases are TGTGCCAGCAGTGATAAAGGGTCA. Amino acids: CASSDKGS. The entire CDR3 is CASSDKGSEVFF.

This clone has a handful of counts. Genes and germline come from the mouse. The CDR3 end is not reached by the read, which stops 4 residues before it; the germline J gene fills it in. The chain carries TRBV5 and TRBJ2-1; 11 bases align to TRBD2. V shed 2 bases, J shed 5 bases, and the junction held 2 bases outside the gene matches. Germline V gene sequence: CDR1 LGHNA, CDR2 YNLKQL (reference sequence). The CDR3 extends over 15 amino acids. CDR3 loop: CASSQRTGGNAEQFF. CDR3 bases read: TGTGCCAGCAGCCAAAGGACTGGGGGGAATGCT.

A few counts support this clone. Gene and germline names: mouse. The missing CDR3 end, 4 residues past where the read stops, is filled in from the germline J gene. Other DNA sequences in this sample translate to the same CDR3. This chain uses TRBV5 with TRBJ2-2, with 8 bases that match TRBD1. The J segment lost 2 bases and the V segment lost 2 bases, leaving 1 base of the junction unmatched. The CDR3 length is 15 residues. The germline V gene has CDR1 LGHNA and CDR2 YNLKQL (reference sequence). CDR3 region: CASSQQGANTGQLYF. Incomplete CDR3 DNA: TGTGCCAGCAGCCAACAGGGGGCCAACACCGGG.

This clone has more than one count but fewer than ten. Each gene name is a mouse one. The CDR3 is cut off 4 residues early in the read; its end comes from the germline J gene. The chain carries TRBV19 and TRBJ2-3, with 11 bases identical to TRBD2. V shed 4 bases, J shed 2 bases, and the junction held 6 bases outside the gene matches. Germline-derived CDR1 and CDR2 are FNHDT and SITEND (reference sequence). The CDR3 is 16 residues long. The CDR3 sequence: CASSSWTGGIAETLYF. CDR3 bases read: TGTGCCAGCAGTTCCTGGACTGGGGGGATTGCAGAA. The full variable domain, with the rest looked up from reference TRBV19 and TRBJ2-3, is GGIITQTPKFLIGQEGQKLTLKCQQNFNHDTMYWYRQDSGKGLRLIYYSITENDLQKGDLSEGYDASREKKSSFSLTVTSAQKNEMAVFLCASSSWTGGIAETLYFGSGTRLTVL.

A note on this clone: Genes and germline come from the mouse. Coverage ceases 4 residues before the CDR3 finishes, and the germline J gene fills in the end. The chain employs TRBV19 and TRBJ2-4, with a tentative D call TRBD1 (6 bases). Germline V lookup: CDR1 FNHDT, CDR2 SITEND (reference sequence). The CDR3 totals 15 residues. The part of the CDR3 DNA that was read is TGTGCCAGCAGTCCCCCGGGGGACAAAAAAAAC. This gives the protein CASSPPGDKKN. The whole CDR3 is CASSPPGDKKNTLYF.

On this clone: Germline and genes: mouse. The read finishes 4 residues shy of the CDR3 end, and the germline J gene is used to complete it. This chain links TRBV29 with TRBJ2-7; D unclear. The CDR3 loop spans 12 amino acids. Germline CDR1 MSHET, CDR2 SYDVDS. V was pared by 6 bases and J by 1 base, with 7 bases between. Partial CDR3 DNA: TGTGCTAGCAGAGAAACTTCCTAT. It codes for CASRETSY. In full, the CDR3 reads CASRETSYEQYF.

Worth noting for this clone: Gene names and germline match the mouse. The chain's CDR3 is CASSRDGTGKDTQYF. The covered CDR3 bases are TGTGCTAGCAGTAGAGATGGGACAGGGAAAGAC. This sequence joins TRBV17 and TRBJ2-5; the match to TRBD1 covers 9 bases. The sequenced fragment ends 4 residues before the CDR3 boundary, so the rest is inferred from the germline J gene. CDR3 length: 15 residues. Germline CDR1 MNHDT, CDR2 YYDKIL.

This clone was picked up a small number of times. Mouse gene names and germline throughout. The missing CDR3 end, 4 residues past where the read stops, is filled in from the germline J gene. In the same sample, other DNA sequences code for this CDR3. The chain combines TRBV13-3 with TRBJ2-7; D unclear. CDR1 and CDR2 from the germline V gene are NNHDY and SYVADS. The CDR3 totals 12 residues. CDR3 loop: CASSDRLYEQYF. The covered CDR3 bases are TGTGCCAGCAGTGACAGACTTTAT.

This clone turned up a few times. Gene and germline names: mouse. The DNA ends 4 residues before the CDR3 does, and the rest of the CDR3 is filled in from the germline J gene. The chain joins TRBV13-2 to TRBJ2-3; 9 bases align to TRBD2. V was pared by 0 bases and J by 1 base, with 6 bases of the junction left unmatched. Germline CDR1 reads NNHNN; CDR2 reads SYGAGS (reference sequence). The CDR3 contains 17 residues. The CDR3 loop reads CASGDVWGGRGAETLYF. CDR3 DNA, as far as it was read: TGTGCCAGCGGTGATGTCTGGGGGGGGAGGGGTGCAGAA.

As for this clone: Gene names and germline match the mouse. The read ends 4 residues before the CDR3 terminus; that terminus is restored from the germline J gene. Other nucleotide sequences from this sample produce the same CDR3. The chain is built from TRBV13-3 and TRBJ1-2; tentative D call: TRBD1 (6 bases). Germline loops: CDR1 NNHDY, CDR2 SYVADS. The CDR3 sequence is 13 residues long. V lost 5 bases to trimming and J lost 3 bases, with 11 bases between them. Partial CDR3 DNA: TGTGCCAGCAGGGTACAGGGAGACTCC. Protein: CASRVQGDS. The entire CDR3 protein reads CASRVQGDSDYTF.

On this clone: Germline and genes: mouse. From the germline J gene comes the end of the CDR3, since the read stops 4 residues before it. Other DNA variants within this sample encode the same CDR3. The V call is TRBV31, the J call TRBJ2-2; TRBD2 matches at 8 bases. With 0 bases clipped from V and 3 bases from J, the junction kept 3 bases outside the gene matches. Per the germline V gene, CDR1 is GKSSPN and CDR2 is SITVG. The CDR3 length is 15 residues. This chain's CDR3 is CAWSLWGADTGQLYF. The sequenced CDR3 bases are TGTGCCTGGAGTCTCTGGGGGGCCGACACCGGG. Supplemented by reference TRBV31 and TRBJ2-2, the full variable domain reads AQTIHQWPVAEIKAVGSPLSLGCTIKGKSSPNLYWYWQATGGTLQQLFYSITVGQVESVVQLNLSASRPKDDQFILSTEKLLLSHSGFYLCAWSLWGADTGQLYFGEGSKLTVL.

Concerning this clone: The genes are named according to mouse. The read ends 4 residues shy of where the CDR3 ends; the end is completed using the germline J gene. The rearrangement links TRBV13-3 to TRBJ2-1; D gene uncertain. Germline loops: CDR1 NNHDY, CDR2 SYVADS. The CDR3 consists of 13 residues. The V gene lost 1 base and the J gene lost 3 bases, with 5 bases spanning the gap. CDR3 DNA (partial): TGTGCCAGCAGTGATACAGTCTATGCT. Encoded protein: CASSDTVYA. The complete CDR3 sequence is CASSDTVYAEQFF.

Turning to this clone: The germline and genes are mouse ones. The sequence runs out 4 residues before the end of the CDR3; the remainder is reconstructed from the germline J gene. The chain couples TRBV19 to TRBJ2-1, with D possibly being TRBD1 (5 bases). From germline, CDR1 is FNHDT and CDR2 SITEND (reference sequence). The CDR3 sequence is 15 residues long. The ends were cut back, 4 bases at V and 0 bases at J, with 11 bases in the middle. The CDR3 here is CASSPRTTNYAEQFF. The CDR3 DNA, read in part, is TGTGCCAGCAGTCCCCGGACAACTAACTATGCT.

This clone was recorded a few times. Gene names and germline refer to mouse. The read stops 4 residues short of the end of the CDR3; the missing end is completed from the germline J gene. The chain carries TRBV13-1 and TRBJ2-2; 12 positions match TRBD2. The junction had 2 bases not matched to a gene; V was cut back by 2 bases and J by 3 bases. This CDR3 is 16 amino acids long. Germline loops: CDR1 NSHNY, CDR2 SYGAGN. The covered CDR3 bases are TGTGCCAGCAGTGAGAGGACTGGGGGGGACACCGGG. This encodes CASSERTGGDTG. The complete CDR3 sequence is CASSERTGGDTGQLYF.

Concerning this clone itself: The gene names given are mouse names. The read comes to an end 4 residues before the CDR3 does, leaving the germline J gene to fill in the end. Other nucleotide sequences from this sample produce the same CDR3. J is TRBJ1-2 and V is TRBV1; a possible D gene is TRBD1 (5 bases). CDR3 length equals 16 residues. CDR1 and CDR2 from the germline V gene are NSQYPW and LRSPGD (reference sequence). With 0 bases removed from V and 0 bases from J, the gap between germline ends came to 11 bases. CDR3 loop: CTCSAERQGANSDYTF. The sequenced CDR3 bases are TGCACCTGCAGTGCAGAAAGGCAGGGAGCAAACTCC.

On this clone itself: Gene names and germline refer to mouse. Distinct nucleotide sequences in the sample also encode this CDR3. The CDR3 here is CASSSLGANTGQLYF. The part of the CDR3 DNA that was read is TGTGCTAGCAGTAGCCTGGGGGCAAACACCGGG. The chain carries TRBV17 and TRBJ2-2; TRBD2 matches at 7 bases. The sequence runs out 4 residues before the end of the CDR3; the remainder is reconstructed from the germline J gene. After removal of 3 bases from V and 0 bases from J, the junction contained 1 base not matched to a gene. The CDR3 sequence is 15 residues long. Germline loops: CDR1 MNHDT, CDR2 YYDKIL.

Note on this clone: Mouse germline and gene names are used. Coverage ceases 4 residues before the CDR3 finishes, and the germline J gene fills in the end. In the same sample, other DNA sequences code for this CDR3. The chain has TRBV19 and TRBJ1-1, with 12 bases aligning to TRBD1. Germline trimming cut 3 bases from V and 4 bases from J; bases unmatched to any gene: 1. CDR3 length: 14 amino acids. Germline values: CDR1 FNHDT, CDR2 SITEND (reference sequence). The CDR3 loop is CASSRDRGRTEVFF. CDR3 DNA (partial): TGTGCCAGCAGTAGGGACAGGGGGCGCACA. The variable domain in full, with the rest retrieved from reference TRBV19 and TRBJ1-1, is GGIITQTPKFLIGQEGQKLTLKCQQNFNHDTMYWYRQDSGKGLRLIYYSITENDLQKGDLSEGYDASREKKSSFSLTVTSAQKNEMAVFLCASSRDRGRTEVFFGKGTRLTVV.

Note on this clone: Gene names refer to mouse genes. The read is 4 residues too short to cover the CDR3 end, so that end is filled in from the germline J gene. The sample holds other DNA sequences that translate to the same CDR3. J is TRBJ2-7 and V is TRBV1; 7 bases map to TRBD1. CDR1 and CDR2 (germline): NSQYPW, LRSPGD (reference sequence). The CDR3 totals 13 residues. The CDR3 region is CTCSARDRYEQYF. CDR3 DNA, as far as it was read: TGCACCTGCAGTGCCCGGGACAGATAT.

This clone was seen a few times. Any gene name here is a mouse gene name. Other DNA sequences in the sample encode the same CDR3. CDR3 DNA (partial): TGTGCCAGCAGTATAGGACAGACAAACACCGGG. The encoded protein is CASSIGQTNTG. The whole CDR3 reads CASSIGQTNTGQLYF. The chain couples TRBV19 to TRBJ2-2; tentatively, D is TRBD1 (5 bases). The read halts 4 residues ahead of the CDR3 end, with the missing end drawn from the germline J gene. CDR3 size: 15 residues. CDR1 and CDR2 from the germline V gene are FNHDT and SITEND (reference sequence). Trimming removed 0 bases from V and 0 bases from J, with 6 bases in between.

In its sample, this clone was seen a few times. Germline and genes here are mouse. Sequencing ends 4 residues short of the CDR3 end; the germline J gene provides the rest. This chain connects TRBV31 to TRBJ2-7; 7 bases are shared with TRBD2. Germline-derived CDR1 and CDR2 are GKSSPN and SITVG. Trimming cost V 3 bases and J 3 bases; bases outside gene matches: 5. The CDR3 totals 13 residues. CDR3 region: CAWSTTGNYEQYF. Partial CDR3 DNA: TGTGCCTGGAGCACGACTGGGAACTAT.

This clone was counted ten times or more. The genes are named according to mouse. The CDR3 end is not reached by the read, which stops 3 residues before it; the germline J gene fills it in. The chain joins TRBV1 to TRBJ1-6; D call uncertain. TRBJ1-6 belongs to the ORF category, with a function that is uncertain. Trimming left V 1 base short and J 0 bases short, with 4 bases between. Germline V gives CDR1 NSQYPW, CDR2 LRSPGD (reference sequence). There are 15 residues in the CDR3. The sequenced CDR3 bases are TGCACCTGCAGTGCAGGGGTTTCCTATAATTCGCCC. It yields the protein CTCSAGVSYNSP. The complete CDR3 protein is CTCSAGVSYNSPLYF.

This clone was counted many times. Genes and germline come from the mouse. Sequencing ends 4 residues short of the CDR3 end; the germline J gene provides the rest. The chain is built from TRBV13-1 and TRBJ2-1, with 11 bases fitting TRBD1. The CDR3 runs to 15 residues. CDR1 is NSHNY and CDR2 is SYGAGN in the germline V gene. The V and J ends lost 4 bases and 2 bases, in that order; junction bases with no gene match: 2. The chain's CDR3 is CASSRDRGDYAEQFF. CDR3 DNA (partial): TGTGCCAGCAGTCGGGACAGGGGGGACTATGCT.

This clone was observed at least ten times. Genes here carry mouse names. The CDR3 end falls 4 residues outside the read, so it is completed with the germline J gene. Other DNA sequences in the same sample also yield this CDR3. The rearrangement uses TRBV1 and TRBJ1-2; D is uncertain. Germline V gene data show CDR1 as NSQYPW and CDR2 as LRSPGD (reference sequence). Trimming took off 0 bases at V and 2 bases at J, with 4 bases between the two ends. This CDR3 has 13 residues. The CDR3 bases that were read are TGCACCTGCAGTGCAGATGGGAACTCC. Translated, it gives CTCSADGNS. The CDR3 in full is CTCSADGNSDYTF.

Details on this clone: Mouse gene names and germline throughout. The CDR3 extends 4 residues past the end of the read, so its final part is completed from the germline J gene. The sample carries other DNA sequences with the same CDR3. The chain recombines TRBV5 with TRBJ2-1; 9 bases line up with TRBD1. V trimming: 2 bases; J trimming: 3 bases; junction bases outside the gene matches: 2. Germline loops: CDR1 LGHNA, CDR2 YNLKQL (reference sequence). The CDR3 is made up of 15 amino acids. The DNA read from the CDR3 is TGTGCCAGCAGCCAACAGACAGGGGGCTATGCT. This encodes CASSQQTGGYA. The complete CDR3 protein is CASSQQTGGYAEQFF.

In its sample, this clone was seen a few times. All gene names here are mouse names. The sequenced fragment ends 4 residues before the CDR3 boundary, so the rest is inferred from the germline J gene. The V and J genes are TRBV17 and TRBJ2-3; 12 nucleotides match TRBD2. Trimming removed 5 bases from V and 0 bases from J; junction bases left unmatched: 3. Germline loops: CDR1 MNHDT, CDR2 YYDKIL. This CDR3 is built from 16 residues. Partial CDR3 DNA: TGTGCTAGCAGTGGGGGACTGGGGGGTAGTGCAGAA. This sequence encodes CASSGGLGGSAE. The entire CDR3 protein is CASSGGLGGSAETLYF.

This clone was observed a handful of times. Gene names are the mouse ones. The CDR3 loop is CASSRIGEGSETLYF. CDR3 DNA, as far as it was read: TGTGCCAGCAGTCGGATAGGGGAGGGGTCAGAA. V is TRBV19 and J is TRBJ2-3; the D gene is possibly TRBD1 (5 bases). The observed sequence ends 4 residues before the CDR3 terminus, with the missing tail filled in from the germline J gene. Trimming removed 4 bases at V and 4 bases at J, with 16 bases between. This CDR3 spans 15 amino acids. Germline V gene data show CDR1 as FNHDT and CDR2 as SITEND (reference sequence).

This clone was observed a handful of times. The genes are named according to mouse. The CDR3 extends 4 residues past the end of the read, so its final part is completed from the germline J gene. The rearrangement uses TRBV14 and TRBJ2-1; tentatively, D is TRBD1 (6 bases). Germline V gene data show CDR1 as SGHDT and CDR2 as FRDEAV. The CDR3 is made up of 14 amino acids. The germline V and J ends were trimmed by 6 bases and 0 bases, with 10 bases remaining between them. The CDR3 bases that were read are TGTGCCAGCATGAGGGGGTCTAACTATGCT. As protein: CASMRGSNYA. The full CDR3 reads CASMRGSNYAEQFF. The variable domain in full, with the rest retrieved from reference TRBV14 and TRBJ2-1, is EAGVTQSPRYAVLQEGQAVSFWCDPISGHDTLYWYQQPRDQGPQLLVYFRDEAVIDNSQLPSDRFSAVRPKGTNSTLKIQSAKQGDTATYLCASMRGSNYAEQFFGPGTRLTVL.